This passage covers 4 T cell receptor beta chains from one sample sequenced in a study of identifying expanded T cells in peripheral blood. Method: immunoSEQ multiplex PCR; TCRdb's copy keeps in-frame clones and lacks some. The sample carries 45,000 to 65,000 clones, 82% recorded once. Sequencing was performed on blood. These TCRs come from a person aged 18 to 75 in good health.

CDR3 protein: CASSKSGDYGYTF. CDR3 bases: TGTGCCAGCAGTAAAAGTGGGGACTATGGCTACACCTTC. The chain links TRBV25-1 to TRBJ1-2; unclear D gene. CDR1 is MGHDK and CDR2 is SYGVNS in the germline V gene. This CDR3 contains 13 residues. The V end lost 5 bases, the J end lost 3 bases, and 10 bases lay between the germline ends.

This chain joins TRBV6-1 and TRBJ1-3, with D possibly matching TRBD1 (5 bases). Germline loops: CDR1 MNHNS, CDR2 SASEGT. V lost 2 bases to trimming and J lost 3 bases, with 17 bases between them. This CDR3 comprises 17 residues. The DNA of the CDR3 is TGTGCCAGCAGTGAATTTTCGTGGGGGGAGGGTGGAAACACCATATATTTT. This encodes CASSEFSWGEGGNTIYF.

The chain combines TRBV11-3 with TRBJ1-1; the match to TRBD1 covers 10 bases. Per germline, CDR1 SGHNT and CDR2 YENEEA. The V gene end was trimmed by 6 bases and the J gene end by 7 bases; junction bases not matched to a gene: 11. CDR3 length: 15 amino acids. The CDR3 here is CASRPSGTGDFEAFF. For the CDR3, the DNA is TGTGCCAGCAGGCCATCCGGGACAGGGGATTTTGAAGCTTTCTTT.

The V and J genes are TRBV5-6 and TRBJ1-2, with 8 bases that match TRBD1. The J segment lost 0 bases and the V segment lost 5 bases, leaving 3 bases of the junction unmatched. Germline lookup yields CDR1 SGHDT and CDR2 YYEEEE. The CDR3 runs 14 residues. DNA for the CDR3: TGTGCCAGCAGGCACAGGGGGGCTAACTATGGCTACACCTTC. Translation gives CASRHRGANYGYTF.